Presented here are 28 T cell receptor beta chains from one specimen sequenced in a study of PD-L1 blockade in urothelial cancer (dated 2017 in TCRdb). Receptor amplification or capture employed the immunoSEQ multiplex PCR assay. TCRdb obtained this table from immuneACCESS and retained in-frame rearrangements with V and J assigned. These tables miss some clones; where compared with another copy, unresolved V genes account for less than half of the shortfall, and the remainder is unexplained. This sample gives roughly 56,000 clones in total; almost 85% of them show up just once. The top ten constitute roughly 4% of the sample. Sequencing was performed on PBMCs, taken around atezolizumab (anti-PD-L1) treatment. The receptor source for this set is a man between 65 and 85 years old with urothelial cancer.

This chain joins TRBV9 and TRBJ2-7, with a weak D call TRBD2 (5 bases). Trimming left V 0 bases short and J 6 bases short, with 7 bases between. CDR3 length equals 12 residues. Germline loops: CDR1 SGDLS, CDR2 YYNGEE. The CDR3 loop reads CASSVGEGEQYF. Written as DNA, the CDR3 is TGTGCCAGCAGCGTAGGAGAGGGCGAGCAGTACTTC.

The CDR3 region has the DNA TGTGCCAGCAGCTTAATGGGTGGAGGGGCGAACACTGAAGCTTTCTTT. This sequence encodes CASSLMGGGANTEAFF. V and J are TRBV7-3 and TRBJ1-1; D may be TRBD1 (5 bases). CDR1 and CDR2 (germline): SGHTA, FQGTGA. The CDR3 spans 16 residues. V lost 1 base to trimming and J lost 1 base, with 13 bases between them. Drawing the rest from reference TRBV7-3 and TRBJ1-1, the complete variable domain is GAGVSQTPSNKVTEKGKYVELRCDPISGHTALYWYRQSLGQGPEFLIYFQGTGAADDSGLPNDRFFAVRPEGSVSTLKIQRTERGDSAVYLCASSLMGGGANTEAFFGQGTRLTVV.

V usage is TRBV7-2 and J usage is TRBJ2-7; 8 bases are shared with TRBD2. V shed 3 bases, J shed 6 bases, and the junction held 7 bases outside the gene matches. CDR1 SGHTA and CDR2 FQGNSA come from the germline V gene. This CDR3 region has 14 residues. As DNA, the CDR3 is TGTGCCAGCAGCTTGGCGGGAGCGGGAGTCGAGCAGTACTTC. This sequence encodes CASSLAGAGVEQYF.

The rearrangement joins TRBV27 to TRBJ1-1; the D gene is possibly TRBD1 (5 bases). This CDR3 contains 14 residues. V lost 6 bases to trimming and J lost 3 bases, with 14 bases between them. CDR1 MNHEY and CDR2 SMNVEV come from the germline V gene (reference sequence). This CDR3 is CASRPGGTDTEAFF. CDR3 DNA: TGTGCCAGCAGACCGGGAGGGACGGACACTGAAGCTTTCTTT.

The chain carries TRBV27 and TRBJ2-1; 10 positions agree with TRBD2. Germline-derived CDR1 and CDR2 are MNHEY and SMNVEV (reference sequence). CDR3 length: 16 amino acids. The J segment lost 3 bases and the V segment lost 4 bases, leaving 6 bases of the junction unmatched. The CDR3 sequence: CASSSLAGVIYNEQFF. CDR3 nucleotides: TGTGCCAGCAGTTCCCTAGCGGGAGTGATCTACAATGAGCAGTTCTTC.

The chain uses TRBV6-6 and TRBJ2-5; D may be TRBD2 (5 bases). Trimming shortened V by 0 bases and J by 7 bases, and 18 bases separated the two germline ends. Germline CDR1 reads MNHNY; CDR2 reads SVGAGI (reference sequence). The CDR3 has 16 amino acids. The CDR3 coding sequence is TGTGCCAGCAGTTACTCGATTACCGGACTCCCTGGGACCCAGTACTTC. Its translation is CASSYSITGLPGTQYF.

The sample holds one count of this clone. This chain uses TRBV6-5 with TRBJ2-7; 7 positions match TRBD2. J gave up 2 bases and V 6 bases, and 7 bases lay outside the gene matches. Germline values: CDR1 MNHEY, CDR2 SVGAGI. This CDR3 region has 14 residues. In DNA form, the CDR3 reads TGTGCCAGCAGAGCCCGGGAGGTCCCCTACGAGCAGTACTTC. Translation gives CASRAREVPYEQYF.

The chain has TRBV7-3 and TRBJ2-3; D is unclear. V lost 0 bases to trimming and J lost 0 bases, with 4 bases between them. Germline assignment: CDR1 SGHTA and CDR2 FQGTGA. CDR3 length equals 14 residues. CDR3 coding DNA: TGTGCCAGCAGCTTAACCGGGAGCACAGATACGCAGTATTTT. Its protein is CASSLTGSTDTQYF. Full variable domain (remainder filled in from reference TRBV7-3 and TRBJ2-3): GAGVSQTPSNKVTEKGKYVELRCDPISGHTALYWYRQSLGQGPEFLIYFQGTGAADDSGLPNDRFFAVRPEGSVSTLKIQRTERGDSAVYLCASSLTGSTDTQYFGPGTRLTVL.

This sequence joins TRBV30 and TRBJ2-3; a possible D gene is TRBD2 (5 bases). Germline V gene data show CDR1 as GTSNPN and CDR2 as SVGIG (reference sequence). The CDR3 consists of 15 residues. Trimming took 1 base from V and 4 from J, leaving 15 bases between them. The CDR3 region is CAWSELGARADTQYF. In DNA form, the CDR3 reads TGTGCCTGGAGTGAGCTGGGAGCCCGAGCAGATACGCAGTATTTT.

In this sample, this clone turned up once. The chain employs TRBV27 and TRBJ2-7; a weak D match, TRBD1 (6 bases). V was cut by 1 base and J by 0 bases, with 16 bases left in between. Germline CDR1 reads MNHEY; CDR2 reads SMNVEV (reference sequence). The CDR3 has 17 residues. The CDR3 bases are TGTGCCAGCAGTTTATACCCGGACAGCGCGCGCTCCTACGAGCAGTACTTC. Protein: CASSLYPDSARSYEQYF.

Note on this clone: Other nucleotide sequences from this sample produce the same CDR3. The V call is TRBV5-4, the J call TRBJ1-1; 7 bases fit TRBD1. The CDR3 has 14 residues. The trim removed 2 bases at V and 0 bases at J, leaving 1 base unmatched. CDR1 SGHNT and CDR2 YYREEE come from the germline V gene (reference sequence). The CDR3 sequence: CASSLGQVNTEAFF. In DNA form, the CDR3 reads TGTGCCAGCAGCTTAGGACAGGTGAACACTGAAGCTTTCTTT.

This clone has just a few counts. The rearrangement uses TRBV2 and TRBJ2-5, with 9 bases that match TRBD1. The CDR3 loop spans 15 amino acids. CDR1 and CDR2 (germline): SNHLY, FYNNEI. Trimming took 8 bases from V and 4 from J; bases not matched to a gene: 11. The CDR3 coding sequence is TGTGCCAGCCTTAGCGACAGGGGGTTTGGAGAGACCCAGTACTTC. It encodes CASLSDRGFGETQYF. The complete variable domain, with remaining parts taken from reference TRBV2 and TRBJ2-5, reads EPEVTQTPSHQVTQMGQEVILRCVPISNHLYFYWYRQILGQKVEFLVSFYNNEISEKSEIFDDQFSVERPDGSNFTLKIRSTKLEDSAMYFCASLSDRGFGETQYFGPGTRLLVL.

This clone appeared once. The CDR3 here is CAWSVGADTIYF. The CDR3 DNA sequence: TGTGCCTGGAGTGTAGGGGCTGACACCATATATTTT. The chain uses TRBV30 and TRBJ1-3; weak D call: TRBD1 (5 bases). Germline V gene data show CDR1 as GTSNPN and CDR2 as SVGIG (reference sequence). Trimming took 0 bases from V and 8 from J, leaving 8 bases between them. This CDR3 comprises 12 residues.

Here the CDR3 reads CSVEAASYGYTF. The CDR3 coding sequence is TGCAGCGTTGAAGCCGCGTCCTATGGCTACACCTTC. The rearrangement uses TRBV29-1 and TRBJ1-2; D is undetermined. Germline V gene lookup returns CDR1 SQVTM and CDR2 ANQGSEA. The CDR3 is 12 residues long. V was pared by 1 base and J by 4 bases, with 7 bases between.

J is TRBJ2-5 and V is TRBV11-2; 7 bases match TRBD1. The CDR3 loop spans 12 amino acids. After removal of 4 bases from V and 10 bases from J, the junction contained 6 bases not matched to a gene. The V gene's germline CDR1 is SGHAT and CDR2 FQNNGV. The CDR3 sequence: CASSSNRGIQYF. CDR3 sequence (DNA): TGTGCCAGCAGCTCCAACAGGGGAATCCAGTACTTC.

The chain recombines TRBV29-1 with TRBJ2-3; TRBD2 might be the D (7 bases). The CDR3 is 12 amino acids. Trimming removed 6 bases from V and 3 bases from J, with 10 bases in between. CDR1 is SQVTM and CDR2 is ANQGSEA in the germline V gene. The CDR3 protein is CSVRGGTDTQYF. In DNA form, the CDR3 reads TGCAGCGTAAGGGGGGGTACAGATACGCAGTATTTT.

This clone was seen a single time. The chain couples TRBV30 to TRBJ2-5, with D unclear. Germline-derived CDR1 and CDR2 are GTSNPN and SVGIG (reference sequence). The V and J ends lost 0 bases and 0 bases respectively, with 8 bases between them. This CDR3 has 14 amino acids. The CDR3 is CAWSVLADQETQYF. As DNA, the CDR3 is TGTGCCTGGAGTGTACTGGCGGACCAAGAGACCCAGTACTTC. The variable domain in full, with the rest retrieved from reference TRBV30 and TRBJ2-5, is SQTIHQWPATLVQPVGSPLSLECTVEGTSNPNLYWYRQAAGRGLQLLFYSVGIGQISSEVPQNLSASRPQDRQFILSSKKLLLSDSGFYLCAWSVLADQETQYFGPGTRLLVL.

The chain joins TRBV2 to TRBJ1-2; possible D gene TRBD1, 5 bases. V was trimmed by 4 bases and J by 1 base, leaving 7 bases between them. The germline gives CDR1 SNHLY, CDR2 FYNNEI. The CDR3 covers 13 residues. In DNA form, the CDR3 reads TGTGCCAGCAGTGGTCAGGGTAACTATGGCTACACCTTC. Protein sequence: CASSGQGNYGYTF.

The V and J genes are TRBV6-1 and TRBJ2-2; D is uncertain. V shed 6 bases and J shed 0 bases, with 8 bases lying between them. CDR3 length: 14 residues. CDR1 is MNHNS and CDR2 is SASEGT in the germline V gene. CDR3 coding DNA: TGTGCCAGCAGGATAGAAACGAACACCGGGGAGCTGTTTTTT. This sequence encodes CASRIETNTGELFF.

The V call is TRBV5-4, the J call TRBJ2-7, with 11 bases matching TRBD2. The J segment lost 2 bases and the V segment lost 0 bases, leaving 4 bases of the junction unmatched. This CDR3 is 16 amino acids long. Germline V gene data show CDR1 as SGHNT and CDR2 as YYREEE (reference sequence). The CDR3 DNA follows: TGTGCCAGCAGCTTGGGACTAGCGGGGTCACCCTACGAGCAGTACTTC. Its translation is CASSLGLAGSPYEQYF.

The chain has TRBV19 and TRBJ2-7, with 10 bases matching TRBD2. The trim removed 2 bases at V and 7 bases at J, leaving 8 bases unmatched. This CDR3 is 15 amino acids long. The V gene's germline CDR1 is LNHDA and CDR2 SQIVND (reference sequence). This CDR3 reads CASSIQVAGGGEQYF. The CDR3 region has the DNA TGTGCCAGTAGTATACAGGTAGCGGGAGGAGGGGAGCAGTACTTC. Full variable domain (rest looked up from reference TRBV19 and TRBJ2-7): DGGITQSPKYLFRKEGQNVTLSCEQNLNHDAMYWYRQDPGQGLRLIYYSQIVNDFQKGDIAEGYSVSREKKESFPLTVTSAQKNPTAFYLCASSIQVAGGGEQYFGPGTRLTVT.

The chain recombines TRBV11-3 with TRBJ2-7; D possibly corresponds to TRBD2 (6 bases). Germline lookup yields CDR1 SGHNT and CDR2 YENEEA. The CDR3 loop spans 14 amino acids. V was shortened by 1 base and J by 5 bases, with 12 bases between the two germline ends. This CDR3 is CASSLAGVAHEQYF. The CDR3 DNA follows: TGTGCCAGCAGCTTAGCGGGAGTCGCCCACGAGCAGTACTTC.

This chain links TRBV5-4 with TRBJ2-1; TRBD2 agrees at 9 bases. Germline loops: CDR1 SGHNT, CDR2 YYREEE (reference sequence). V shed 2 bases and J 4 bases; nucleotides not matched to a gene: 7. This CDR3 is 16 amino acids long. Written as DNA, the CDR3 is TGTGCCAGCAGCTTTAGCGGGAGCAGGACTTACAATGAGCAGTTCTTC. The encoded protein is CASSFSGSRTYNEQFF.

The CDR3: CAISEVRGTEAFF. The CDR3 DNA is TGTGCCATCAGTGAGGTACGGGGCACTGAAGCTTTCTTT. The rearrangement uses TRBV10-3 and TRBJ1-1; D is uncertain. Germline CDR1 is ENHRY and CDR2 is SYGVKD. V was pared by 2 bases and J by 4 bases, with 8 bases between. The CDR3 is 13 amino acids.

V and J are TRBV7-6 and TRBJ2-1; 10 bases match TRBD1. CDR3 length: 16 residues. V lost 1 base and J lost 6; bases outside the gene matches: 6. CDR1 SGHVS and CDR2 FNYEAQ come from the germline V gene. CDR3 sequence reads: CASSLVVTGGFNEQFF. CDR3 in DNA: TGTGCCAGCAGCTTAGTGGTGACAGGGGGCTTCAATGAGCAGTTCTTC.

This chain joins TRBV19 and TRBJ2-5, with TRBD1 matching over 10 bases. Germline CDR1 LNHDA, CDR2 SQIVND (reference sequence). V lost 0 bases, J lost 5 bases, and 6 bases stayed unmatched. The length of the CDR3 is 16 residues. For the CDR3, the DNA is TGTGCCAGTAGTATAGAGGGACAGGGGAGAGTGGAGACCCAGTACTTC. It specifies CASSIEGQGRVETQYF.

The chain recombines TRBV19 with TRBJ2-1; 7 bases map to TRBD2. The junction had 15 bases not matched to a gene; V was cut back by 5 bases and J by 8 bases. The germline gives CDR1 LNHDA, CDR2 SQIVND (reference sequence). This CDR3 is 16 amino acids long. CDR3 protein: CASSARRDSREDEQFF. For the CDR3, the DNA is TGTGCCAGTAGTGCCCGCCGGGACTCCCGGGAGGATGAGCAGTTCTTC. Full variable domain (outside the CDR3, taken from reference TRBV19 and TRBJ2-1): DGGITQSPKYLFRKEGQNVTLSCEQNLNHDAMYWYRQDPGQGLRLIYYSQIVNDFQKGDIAEGYSVSREKKESFPLTVTSAQKNPTAFYLCASSARRDSREDEQFFGPGTRLTVL.

This chain joins TRBV7-2 and TRBJ2-2; 8 bases line up with TRBD2. The CDR3 runs to 18 residues. Trimming took 5 bases from V and 5 from J; bases not matched to a gene: 16. CDR1 SGHTA and CDR2 FQGNSA come from the germline V gene. As DNA, the CDR3 is TGTGCCAGCAGCAAAGGGGCTAGCGGGCCCGGAGGGACCGGGGAGCTGTTTTTT. Translation gives CASSKGASGPGGTGELFF.